Listed below are T cell receptor beta chains from one sample, sequenced in a study of identical twins. TCRdb reprocessed the 5' RACE reads with MiXCR, giving one entry per CDR3 protein. The table has 700,000 or so distinct CDR3 sequences, around 8.3% seen once. The sample was also linked to a second study, of yellow fever vaccine responses in identical twins.

Sequenced: PBMCs. Receptors were obtained from a woman aged 18-29 years in good health. The CDR3 runs from the conserved cysteine through the conserved F or W. The D gene is left open where the match is weak. Clone size is given for some rows only: seen once, a few or many times, or a class if the clone is expanded.

v_call,clone_size,d_call,j_call,cdr3_aa,cdr3_nt
TRBV20-1,.,TRBD2,TRBJ2-1,CSARDPASGSYNEQFF,TGCAGTGCTAGAGACCCGGCTAGCGGCTCCTACAATGAGCAGTTCTTC
TRBV2,.,.,TRBJ2-7,CASSDYPASYF,TGTGCCAGCAGCGACTACCCGGCATCGTACTTC
TRBV4-1,few,.,TRBJ2-1,CASSQDLGPDNEQFF,TGCGCCAGCAGCCAAGATTTAGGTCCGGACAATGAGCAGTTCTTC
TRBV28,.,.,TRBJ2-7,CASRTGLEQYF,TGTGCCAGCAGAACAGGGCTCGAGCAGTACTTC
TRBV5-1,.,.,TRBJ2-5,CASRDTQETQYF,TGCGCCAGCAGGGACACTCAAGAGACCCAGTACTTC
TRBV28,many,.,TRBJ2-1,CASTPRAGEIGYNEQFF,TGTGCCAGCACACCGCGGGCAGGGGAAATTGGTTACAATGAGCAGTTCTTC
TRBV12-3/TRBV12-4,.,.,TRBJ2-7,CASSSEFDYEQYF,TGTGCCAGCAGCTCAGAGTTTGACTACGAGCAGTACTTC
TRBV25-1,.,.,TRBJ2-1,CASSEDAYNEQFF,TGTGCCAGCAGTGAGGACGCTTACAATGAGCAGTTCTTC
TRBV28,many,TRBD1,TRBJ2-3,CASSFFPPGQGRDTQYF,TGTGCCAGCAGTTTTTTCCCACCAGGACAGGGCCGGGATACGCAGTATTTT
TRBV11-1,few,.,TRBJ1-6,CASSRGTNNSPLHF,TGTGCCAGCAGCCGGGGGACGAATAATTCACCCCTCCACTTT
TRBV4-3,.,TRBD2,TRBJ2-3,CASSQDLSGSGTDTQYF,TGCGCCAGCAGCCAAGATCTGAGCGGGAGTGGAACAGATACGCAGTATTTT
TRBV4-2,few,TRBD2,TRBJ2-1,CASRETGLAGVKWKNEQFF,TGTGCCAGCAGGGAAACGGGACTAGCGGGAGTAAAGTGGAAAAATGAGCAGTTCTTC
TRBV20-1,.,.,TRBJ1-1,CSASGLLVNTEAFF,TGCAGTGCTAGTGGTTTATTGGTGAACACTGAAGCTTTCTTT
TRBV7-2,.,.,TRBJ2-7,CASSFESSSSYEQYF,TGTGCCAGCAGCTTTGAGAGCTCCAGCTCCTACGAGCAGTACTTC
TRBV6-2/TRBV6-3,.,.,TRBJ1-1,CASTPWGRSNTEAFF,TGTGCCAGCACCCCCTGGGGCAGATCGAACACTGAAGCTTTCTTT
TRBV18,.,.,TRBJ2-1,CASSPSVTQHEQFF,TGTGCCAGCTCACCATCGGTCACCCAGCACGAGCAGTTCTTC
TRBV5-1,.,.,TRBJ2-7,CASRGVNSYEQYF,TGCGCCAGCAGAGGCGTAAACTCCTACGAGCAGTACTTC